This T cell receptor (beta chain) comes out of a study of blood T cells in healthy people across ages. Study background: About one barcoded beta molecule per two T cells was the capture yield of template switching. General study points: Changes in expanded clonotypes were possibly confounded, as the CMV status of donors was unknown.

PCR was performed a second time for about 7 to 12 cycles using a sample-barcoded 5' primer and a J-beta primer mix. TCRdb itself ran the 5' RACE reads through MiXCR, one entry per CDR3 protein. The sample includes 650,000 to 700,000 distinct CDR3 sequences, around 52% of them seen just once. The CDR3 totals 15 residues. Germline CDR1 reads SGHTA; CDR2 reads FQGNSA. The ends lost 4 bases at V and 3 bases at J; junction bases unmatched: 7. Details on this clonotype: Its antigen is undetermined.

The donors, aged about 6 to 95, were healthy Caucasians from Russia. The sequenced sample consisted of blood. The receptor comes from a woman older than 75 in good health. The V call is TRBV7-2, the J call TRBJ1-1; 8 bases fit TRBD1. Written as DNA, the CDR3 is TGTGCCAGCAGCTACCAGGGGGCGGGCTACACTGAAGCTTTCTTT. This sequence encodes CASSYQGAGYTEAFF. The variable domain in full, with the rest retrieved from reference TRBV7-2 and TRBJ1-1, is GAGVSQSPSNKVTEKGKDVELRCDPISGHTALYWYRQSLGQGLEFLIYFQGNSAPDKSGLPSDRFSAERTGGSVSTLTIQRTQQEDSAVYLCASSYQGAGYTEAFFGQGTRLTVV.